These 24 T cell receptor beta chains came from one sample sequenced in a study of cytomegalovirus exposure and HLA in healthy donors. With 60 Vbeta and 13 Jbeta primers, the PCR was carried out. Sequencing used immunoSEQ multiplex PCR; TCRdb keeps in-frame clones, though not all of them. The data show 150,000 to 200,000 clones, with roughly 84% seen just once and more than 1.5% held by the top ten. What was sequenced was PBMCs. These receptor sequences come from a young man in good health and CMV-seronegative.

The chain uses TRBV18 and TRBJ2-7, with D tentatively TRBD1 (6 bases). The V end was cut by 3 bases, the J end by 1 base, with 7 bases between. The CDR3 is 13 residues long. The germline CDR1 and CDR2 sequences are KGHSH and LQKENI. The CDR3 here is CASSPTGSYEQYF. As DNA, the CDR3 is TGTGCCAGCTCACCGACAGGTTCCTACGAGCAGTACTTC.

This rearrangement joins TRBV4-2 to TRBJ2-5, with 7 positions matching TRBD2. CDR3 length equals 14 residues. V was pared by 3 bases and J by 1 base, with 2 bases of the junction left unmatched. Looked up from germline, CDR1 is LGHNA and CDR2 is YNFKEQ. In DNA form, the CDR3 reads TGTGCCAGCAGCCAGGGGGGGGGCCAAGAGACCCAGTACTTC. Protein sequence: CASSQGGGQETQYF.

The chain is built from TRBV18 and TRBJ1-4, with TRBD1 matching over 10 bases. Germline lookup yields CDR1 KGHSH and CDR2 LQKENI. The CDR3 consists of 15 residues. The J segment lost 8 bases and the V segment lost 6 bases, leaving 9 bases of the junction unmatched. The CDR3 DNA reads TGTGCCAGCTCCCAACGACAGGGGGCGGACGAAAAACTGTTTTTT. As protein: CASSQRQGADEKLFF.

The rearrangement uses TRBV6-6 and TRBJ2-5; D uncertain. Germline V gene sequence: CDR1 MNHNY, CDR2 SVGAGI (reference sequence). Trimming cost V 6 bases and J 0 bases, with 14 bases left between them. This CDR3 has 15 amino acids. CDR3 nucleotides: TGTGCCAGCAGCCCCCCCGGGTTGTACCAAGAGACCCAGTACTTC. This gives the protein CASSPPGLYQETQYF.

The rearrangement uses TRBV6-6 and TRBJ2-5; maybe TRBD1 (6 bases). CDR1 MNHNY and CDR2 SVGAGI come from the germline V gene (reference sequence). Trimming shortened V by 4 bases and J by 11 bases, and 14 bases separated the two germline ends. CDR3 length: 12 residues. CDR3 sequence (DNA): TGTGCCAGCAGTTCCAACAGGGTCGGGCAGTACTTC. It codes for CASSSNRVGQYF.

The chain has TRBV28 and TRBJ1-5; 8 bases agree with TRBD1. The trim removed 6 bases at V and 1 base at J, leaving 5 bases unmatched. CDR1 and CDR2 from the germline V gene are MDHEN and SYDVKM. The CDR3 has 15 amino acids. This CDR3 is CASSYRGGSNQPQHF. The CDR3 nucleotides are TGTGCCAGCAGCTACAGGGGGGGCAGCAATCAGCCCCAGCATTTT.

The CDR3 spells CASSSLGWTIQETQYF. CDR3 nucleotides: TGTGCCAGCAGTTCTCTGGGGTGGACTATCCAAGAGACCCAGTACTTC. V gene TRBV28 combines with J gene TRBJ2-5; tentatively, D is TRBD2 (6 bases). The germline V and J ends were trimmed by 4 bases and 1 base, with 16 bases remaining between them. Germline V CDR1 and CDR2: MDHEN, SYDVKM. The CDR3 loop spans 16 amino acids.

The chain carries TRBV6-1 and TRBJ2-3; tentatively, D is TRBD2 (6 bases). Trimming stripped 4 bases from V and 2 bases from J, with 13 bases between. Germline V CDR1 and CDR2: MNHNS, SASEGT. This CDR3 contains 15 residues. CDR3 protein: CASSGSSENTDTQYF. The DNA for the CDR3 is TGTGCCAGCAGTGGCTCTAGCGAGAACACAGATACGCAGTATTTT.

The chain employs TRBV15 and TRBJ2-1; TRBD1 aligns across 10 bases. The J segment lost 5 bases and the V segment lost 1 base, leaving 5 bases of the junction unmatched. The CDR3 has 16 amino acids. Per germline, CDR1 LNHNV and CDR2 YYDKDF (reference sequence). CDR3 loop: CATSRGWGQGNNEQFF. The CDR3 DNA sequence: TGTGCCACCAGCAGAGGGTGGGGACAGGGGAACAATGAGCAGTTCTTC.

The chain recombines TRBV7-9 with TRBJ1-1, with TRBD1 matching over 8 bases. Germline assignment: CDR1 SEHNR and CDR2 FQNEAQ (reference sequence). This CDR3 has 14 amino acids. Trimming at V came to 5 bases and at J to 7 bases, leaving 9 bases not matched to a gene. The CDR3 bases are TGTGCCAGCAGCCACCGGGACAGGCCTATTGAAGCTTTCTTT. It translates to CASSHRDRPIEAFF.

This clone came up a few times. The CDR3 loop is CASSLQGQSTGELFF. DNA for the CDR3: TGTGCCAGCAGCTTACAGGGGCAGTCCACCGGGGAGCTGTTTTTT. The J gene is TRBJ2-2, the V gene TRBV7-3, with D perhaps TRBD1 (6 bases). Trimming took off 2 bases at V and 4 bases at J, with 11 bases between the two ends. Germline-derived CDR1 and CDR2 are SGHTA and FQGTGA. The CDR3 has 15 residues.

The chain has TRBV18 and TRBJ2-1, with TRBD2 matching 12 bases. The CDR3 loop spans 16 amino acids. Germline V gives CDR1 KGHSH, CDR2 LQKENI. J gave up 5 bases and V 6 bases, and 8 bases lay outside the gene matches. The CDR3 region is CASSLRTSGANNEQFF. The CDR3 DNA reads TGTGCCAGCTCCCTCCGGACTAGCGGGGCCAACAATGAGCAGTTCTTC.

About this clone itself: Different DNA sequences within this sample yield the same CDR3. The chain has TRBV29-1 and TRBJ1-1, with D possibly matching TRBD1 (6 bases). The CDR3 length is 13 residues. Germline V gene lookup returns CDR1 SQVTM and CDR2 ANQGSEA. Between the trimmed V and J ends, which lost 0 bases and 8 bases, there was a span of 13 bases. The CDR3 loop reads CSVEDGGGTEAFF. The DNA of the CDR3 is TGCAGCGTTGAAGACGGGGGAGGGACAGAAGCTTTCTTT.

Here the CDR3 DNA reads TGTGCCAGCAGCTTTTCCATTGCGGGAGACACCACAGATACGCAGTATTTT. This translates into CASSFSIAGDTTDTQYF. This chain links TRBV7-8 with TRBJ2-3; the match to TRBD2 covers 7 bases. J lost 2 bases, V lost 3 bases, and 11 bases had no gene match. The germline V gene encodes CDR1 SGHVS and CDR2 FQNEAQ. This CDR3 comprises 17 residues.

This clone was observed a handful of times. The V gene is TRBV6-5, the J gene TRBJ2-3, with no clear D. Per the germline V gene, CDR1 is MNHEY and CDR2 is SVGAGI. The CDR3 is 13 amino acids. The CDR3 coding sequence is TGTGCTGTTCCAGGCTCTAGCACAGATACGCAGTATTTT. This translates into CAVPGSSTDTQYF.

This clone has only a few counts. This sequence joins TRBV9 and TRBJ2-3; 9 positions agree with TRBD1. CDR3 length: 17 residues. Germline-derived CDR1 and CDR2 are SGDLS and YYNGEE. Trimming removed 4 bases from V and 6 bases from J; junction bases left unmatched: 15. Written as DNA, the CDR3 is TGTGCCAGCAGCCCCCCATCACGGGACAGGGTGGGGGATACGCAGTATTTT. Residues: CASSPPSRDRVGDTQYF.

The V call is TRBV19, the J call TRBJ2-7, with 7 nucleotides matching TRBD1. The CDR3 runs to 12 residues. V shed 5 bases, J shed 4 bases, and the junction held 2 bases outside the gene matches. From germline, CDR1 is LNHDA and CDR2 SQIVND (reference sequence). The CDR3 loop reads CASSGTDYEQYF. The CDR3 DNA sequence: TGTGCCAGTAGTGGGACAGATTACGAGCAGTACTTC. The full variable domain, rest sourced from reference TRBV19 and TRBJ2-7, is DGGITQSPKYLFRKEGQNVTLSCEQNLNHDAMYWYRQDPGQGLRLIYYSQIVNDFQKGDIAEGYSVSREKKESFPLTVTSAQKNPTAFYLCASSGTDYEQYFGPGTRLTVT.

J is TRBJ2-5 and V is TRBV14; 12 bases are a match to TRBD1. The J call may be wrong; the DNA end is better matched by TRBJ2-7. This CDR3 is built from 16 residues. Per the germline V gene, CDR1 is SGHDN and CDR2 is FVKESK. CDR3 DNA: TGTGCCAGCAGCCAAGGCTCGGGACAGGGGGCGTTCGAGCAGTACTTC. Translation gives CASSQGSGQGAFEQYF.

The chain links TRBV10-3 to TRBJ2-7; 7 bases agree with TRBD1. Germline V gene sequence: CDR1 ENHRY, CDR2 SYGVKD. The CDR3 totals 12 residues. J lost 6 bases, V lost 5 bases, and 4 bases had no gene match. The CDR3: CAISSTGVEQYF. In nucleotides, the CDR3 is TGTGCCATCAGTTCCACAGGGGTCGAGCAGTACTTC.

V gene TRBV5-1 combines with J gene TRBJ1-3; weak D call: TRBD1 (5 bases). There are 15 residues in the CDR3. Between the trimmed V and J ends, which lost 0 bases and 3 bases, there was a span of 10 bases. CDR1 is SGHRS, CDR2 YFSETQ, per germline. The CDR3 is CASSLGPGNGNTIYF. The CDR3 DNA follows: TGCGCCAGCAGCTTGGGGCCAGGGAATGGAAACACCATATATTTT.

The genes are TRBV12-5 and TRBJ1-1, with TRBD1 as a possible D gene (5 bases). The germline gives CDR1 LGHNT, CDR2 FRNRAP. The CDR3 spans 14 residues. The V gene lost 1 base and the J gene lost 8 bases, with 14 bases spanning the gap. The CDR3 bases are TGTGCTAGTGGTTTGGAAGGGGTGAGACAAGAAGCTTTCTTT. Amino acids: CASGLEGVRQEAFF.

This clone was observed a single time. The chain couples TRBV6-6 to TRBJ2-5, with D unclear. Germline-derived CDR1 and CDR2 are MNHNY and SVGAGI (reference sequence). V was pared by 8 bases and J by 2 bases, with 12 bases between. The CDR3 has 13 amino acids. The CDR3 DNA is TGTGCCAGCGGTCGTACAGTTCAAGAGACCCAGTACTTC. It specifies CASGRTVQETQYF.

The V and J genes are TRBV6-1 and TRBJ2-1; D is possibly TRBD1 (5 bases). Germline lookup yields CDR1 MNHNS and CDR2 SASEGT. V lost 11 bases and J 0 bases, leaving 17 bases between the germline ends. The CDR3 sequence is 15 residues long. As DNA, the CDR3 is TGTGCCTCGCACAAGGACAAAAGCTCCTACAATGAGCAGTTCTTC. Residues: CASHKDKSSYNEQFF.

This clone is a singleton in its sample. The V and J genes are TRBV5-1 and TRBJ2-5; possibly TRBD2 for D (6 bases). Trimming pared 0 bases from V and 4 bases from J, leaving 13 bases between. Germline-derived CDR1 and CDR2 are SGHRS and YFSETQ. There are 15 residues in the CDR3. The CDR3 nucleotides are TGCGCCAGCAGCTTGGTGGGGGGTCGGGGAGAGACCCAGTACTTC. This translates into CASSLVGGRGETQYF.